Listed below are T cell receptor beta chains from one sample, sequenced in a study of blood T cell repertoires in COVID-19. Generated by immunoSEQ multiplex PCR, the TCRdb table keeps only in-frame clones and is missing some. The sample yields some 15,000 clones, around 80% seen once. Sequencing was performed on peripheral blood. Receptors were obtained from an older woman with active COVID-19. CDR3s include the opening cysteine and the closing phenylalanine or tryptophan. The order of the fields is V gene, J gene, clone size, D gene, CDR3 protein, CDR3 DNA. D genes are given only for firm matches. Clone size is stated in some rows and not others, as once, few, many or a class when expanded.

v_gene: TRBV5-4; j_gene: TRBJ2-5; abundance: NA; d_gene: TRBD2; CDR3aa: CASSLGLAGQETQYF; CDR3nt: TGTGCCAGCAGCTTGGGACTAGCGGGACAAGAGACCCAGTACTTC
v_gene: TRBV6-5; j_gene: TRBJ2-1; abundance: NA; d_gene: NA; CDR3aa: CASSLRGAGNEQFF; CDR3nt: TGTGCCAGCAGCCTGCGTGGAGCGGGCAATGAGCAGTTCTTC
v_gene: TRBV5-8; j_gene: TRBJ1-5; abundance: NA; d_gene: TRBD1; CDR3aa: CASSFRTGGAGQPQHF; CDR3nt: TGTGCCAGCAGCTTCCGAACAGGGGGCGCCGGTCAGCCCCAGCATTTT
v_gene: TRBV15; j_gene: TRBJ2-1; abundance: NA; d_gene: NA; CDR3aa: CATSRPYLQITYNEQFF; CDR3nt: TGTGCCACCAGCAGACCTTACCTCCAGATAACCTACAATGAGCAGTTCTTC
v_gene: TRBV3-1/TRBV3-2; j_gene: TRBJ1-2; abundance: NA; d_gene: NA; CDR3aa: CASSQDGRGEYGYTF; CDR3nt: TGTGCCAGCAGCCAAGATGGAAGGGGTGAGTATGGCTACACCTTC
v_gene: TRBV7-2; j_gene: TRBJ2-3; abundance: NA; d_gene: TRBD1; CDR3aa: CASSTRQGADTQYF; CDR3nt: TGTGCCAGCAGCACCAGACAGGGGGCAGATACGCAGTATTTT
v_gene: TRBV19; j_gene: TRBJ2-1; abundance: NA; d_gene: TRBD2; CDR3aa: CASRPSGLAGNNEQFF; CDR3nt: TGTGCCAGTAGACCATCCGGACTAGCGGGGAACAATGAGCAGTTCTTC
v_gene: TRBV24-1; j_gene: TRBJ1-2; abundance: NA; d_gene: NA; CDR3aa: CATSDRGARGYTF; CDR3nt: TGTGCCACCAGTGACCGGGGGGCGCGTGGCTACACCTTC
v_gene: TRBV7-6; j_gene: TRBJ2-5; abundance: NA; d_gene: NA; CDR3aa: CASSLVHRRQETQYF; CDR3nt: TGTGCCAGCAGCTTAGTTCACAGAAGACAAGAGACCCAGTACTTC
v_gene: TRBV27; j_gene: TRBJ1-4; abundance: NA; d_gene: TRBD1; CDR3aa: CASSLSGWAGGLGKLFF; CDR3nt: TGTGCCAGCAGTTTATCAGGTTGGGCAGGGGGCTTAGGAAAACTGTTTTTT
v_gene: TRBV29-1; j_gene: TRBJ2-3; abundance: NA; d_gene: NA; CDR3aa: CSVILSRPQYF; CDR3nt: TGCAGCGTAATCCTCAGTCGTCCGCAGTATTTT
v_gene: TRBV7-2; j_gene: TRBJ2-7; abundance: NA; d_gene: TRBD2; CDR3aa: CASSLAPSGIYEQYF; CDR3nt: TGTGCCAGCAGCTTAGCTCCTAGCGGGATCTACGAGCAGTACTTC
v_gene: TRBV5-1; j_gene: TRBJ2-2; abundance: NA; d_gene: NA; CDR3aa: CASSLTGQLYTGELFF; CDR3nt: TGCGCCAGCAGCTTGACAGGACAACTCTACACCGGGGAGCTGTTTTTT
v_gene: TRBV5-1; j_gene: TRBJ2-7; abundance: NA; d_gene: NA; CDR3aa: CASSSLEGRHQNYEQYF; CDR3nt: TGCGCCAGCAGCTCGCTAGAAGGAAGGCACCAAAATTACGAGCAGTACTTC
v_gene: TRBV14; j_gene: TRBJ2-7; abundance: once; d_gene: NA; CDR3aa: CASSHDQGFLEQYF; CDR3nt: TGTGCCAGCAGCCACGACCAGGGATTTCTCGAGCAGTACTTC
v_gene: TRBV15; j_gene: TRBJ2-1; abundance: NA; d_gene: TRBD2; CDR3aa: CATSTDGVGGRVSGTYNEQFF; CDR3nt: TGTGCCACCAGCACAGATGGCGTCGGGGGGCGGGTTAGCGGGACCTACAATGAGCAGTTCTTC
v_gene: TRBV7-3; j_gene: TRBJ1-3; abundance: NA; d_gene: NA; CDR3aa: CASSAPGESDTIYF; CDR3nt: TGTGCCAGCAGCGCCCCAGGGGAATCGGACACCATATATTTT
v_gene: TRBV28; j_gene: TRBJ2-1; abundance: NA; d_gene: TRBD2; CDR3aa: CASRLAETDEQFF; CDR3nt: TGTGCCAGCAGACTAGCGGAAACTGATGAGCAGTTCTTC
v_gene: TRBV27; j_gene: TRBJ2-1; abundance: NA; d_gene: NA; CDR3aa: CASSYPGHGNEQFF; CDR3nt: TGTGCCAGCAGTTACCCGGGACACGGCAATGAGCAGTTCTTC
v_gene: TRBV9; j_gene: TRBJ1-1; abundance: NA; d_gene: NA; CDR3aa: CASSVVPGTEAFF; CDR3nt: TGTGCCAGCAGCGTAGTGCCGGGCACTGAAGCTTTCTTT
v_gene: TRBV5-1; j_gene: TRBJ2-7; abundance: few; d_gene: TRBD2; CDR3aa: CASSLAGAGAANYEQYF; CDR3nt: TGCGCCAGCAGCCTAGCGGGGGCGGGAGCGGCAAACTACGAGCAGTACTTC
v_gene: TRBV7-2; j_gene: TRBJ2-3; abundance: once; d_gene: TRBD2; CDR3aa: CASSPSWGGSRSDTQYF; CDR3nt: TGTGCCAGCAGCCCGTCCTGGGGCGGGAGTCGGTCAGATACGCAGTATTTT
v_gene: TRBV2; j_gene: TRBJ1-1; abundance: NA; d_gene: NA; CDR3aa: CASVGVTEAFF; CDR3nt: TGTGCCAGCGTGGGCGTAACTGAAGCTTTCTTT
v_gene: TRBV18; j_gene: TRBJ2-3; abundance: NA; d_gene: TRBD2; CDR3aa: CASSPVAGSTDTQYF; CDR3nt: TGTGCCAGCTCACCAGTAGCGGGAAGCACAGATACGCAGTATTTT
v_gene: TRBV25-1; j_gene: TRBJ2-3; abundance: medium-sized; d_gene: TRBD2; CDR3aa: CASSDGLGGADTQYF; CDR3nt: TGTGCCAGCAGTGATGGGCTGGGAGGGGCAGATACGCAGTATTTT
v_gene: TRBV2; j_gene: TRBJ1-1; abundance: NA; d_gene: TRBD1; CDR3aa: CASRTGDTEAFF; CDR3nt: TGTGCCAGCAGGACAGGGGACACTGAAGCTTTCTTT
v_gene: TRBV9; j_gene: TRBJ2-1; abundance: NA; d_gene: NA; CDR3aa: CASSGEIYNEQFF; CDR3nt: TGTGCCAGCAGCGGAGAAATATACAATGAGCAGTTCTTC
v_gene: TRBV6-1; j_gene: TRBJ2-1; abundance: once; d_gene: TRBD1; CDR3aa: CASRSPGTGYNEQFF; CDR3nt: TGTGCCAGCAGATCACCCGGGACAGGCTACAATGAGCAGTTCTTC
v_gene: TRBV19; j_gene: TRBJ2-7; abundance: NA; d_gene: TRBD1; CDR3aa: CASSVRQGLHYEQYF; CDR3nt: TGTGCCAGTAGTGTACGACAGGGTCTTCACTACGAGCAGTACTTC
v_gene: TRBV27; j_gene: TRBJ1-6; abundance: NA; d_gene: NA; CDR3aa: CASSYSNSPLHF; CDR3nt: TGTGCCAGCAGTTACTCTAATTCACCCCTCCACTTT
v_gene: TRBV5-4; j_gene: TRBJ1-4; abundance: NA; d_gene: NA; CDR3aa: CASSSLEIGSQLFF; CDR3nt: TGTGCCAGCAGCTCCTTAGAAATCGGGAGCCAACTGTTTTTT
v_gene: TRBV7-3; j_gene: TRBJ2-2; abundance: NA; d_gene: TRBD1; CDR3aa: CASSLYQGATGELFF; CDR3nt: TGTGCCAGCAGCTTATACCAGGGGGCCACCGGGGAGCTGTTTTTT
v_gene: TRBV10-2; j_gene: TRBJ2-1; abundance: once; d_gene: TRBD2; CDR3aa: CASSRRPGLVGLDEQFF; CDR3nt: TGCGCCAGCAGCAGACGCCCGGGACTAGTAGGCCTCGATGAGCAGTTCTTC
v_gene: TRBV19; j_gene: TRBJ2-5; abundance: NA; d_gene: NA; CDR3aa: CATSGGYQETQYF; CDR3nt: TGTGCCACATCCGGCGGGTACCAAGAGACCCAGTACTTC
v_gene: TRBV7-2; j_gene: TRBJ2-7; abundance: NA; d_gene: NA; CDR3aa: CASSLGMTAYEQYF; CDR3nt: TGTGCCAGCAGCTTAGGAATGACAGCTTACGAGCAGTACTTC
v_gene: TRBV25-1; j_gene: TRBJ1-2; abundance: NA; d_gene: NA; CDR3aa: CASSEYPRNYGYTF; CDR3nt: TGTGCCAGCAGTGAATATCCCAGGAACTATGGCTACACCTTC
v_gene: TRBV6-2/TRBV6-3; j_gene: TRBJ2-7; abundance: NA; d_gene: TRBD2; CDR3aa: CASNPMQGLGVSVHEQYF; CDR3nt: TGTGCCAGCAACCCGATGCAGGGACTAGGAGTGAGTGTCCACGAGCAGTACTTC
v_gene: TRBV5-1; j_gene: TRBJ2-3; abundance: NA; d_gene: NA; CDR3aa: CASSFYPRGDTQYF; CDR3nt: TGCGCCAGCAGCTTTTATCCCCGGGGAGATACGCAGTATTTT
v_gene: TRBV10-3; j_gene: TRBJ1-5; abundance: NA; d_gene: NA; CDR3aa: CAISESTGVGQPQHF; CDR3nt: TGTGCCATCAGTGAGTCGACGGGGGTCGGGCAGCCCCAGCATTTT
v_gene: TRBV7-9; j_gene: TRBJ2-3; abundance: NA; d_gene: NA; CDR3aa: CASSTTRTDTQYF; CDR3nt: TGTGCCAGCAGCACTACACGCACAGATACGCAGTATTTT
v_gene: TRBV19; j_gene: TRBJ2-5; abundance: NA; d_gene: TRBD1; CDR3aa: CAAGGWGETQYF; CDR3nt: TGTGCCGCAGGGGGCTGGGGGGAGACCCAGTACTTC
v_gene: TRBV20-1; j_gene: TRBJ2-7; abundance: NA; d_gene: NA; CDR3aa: CSAAQGDEQYF; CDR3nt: TGCAGTGCTGCACAGGGCGACGAGCAGTACTTC